The rows below give T cell receptor beta chains drawn from one sample of a study of shared clonotypes between healthy human individuals. TCRdb's copy holds only in-frame clones and misses some; the assay was immunoSEQ multiplex PCR. Of millions of clones listed, 90% to 95% were seen once; the top ten hold roughly 0.14%. Material for sequencing was naive CD4+ T cells sorted from blood. The source of these receptors is a man between 18 and 35 years old in good health. Both conserved end residues are part of each CDR3. Each record gives: J gene, D gene, clone size, V gene, CDR3 DNA, CDR3 protein. D genes are given only for firm matches. Some rows mark clone size as missing; the rest say once, few, many or name a class of expanded clone.

j_call: TRBJ2-5; d_call: .; clone_size: .; v_call: TRBV5-1; cdr3_nt: TGCGCCAGCAGCCGCCGGGGGGCCCAAGAGACCCAGTACTTC; cdr3_aa: CASSRRGAQETQYF
j_call: TRBJ2-3; d_call: .; clone_size: .; v_call: TRBV9; cdr3_nt: TGTGCCAGCAGCGCCTTAGGGAGTTTGGTAGCAGATACGCAGTATTTT; cdr3_aa: CASSALGSLVADTQYF
j_call: TRBJ2-4; d_call: .; clone_size: .; v_call: TRBV7-4; cdr3_nt: TGTGCCAGCAAAGCACCAACGAGATCGCTAGCCAAAAACATTCAGTACTTC; cdr3_aa: CASKAPTRSLAKNIQYF
j_call: TRBJ1-1; d_call: .; clone_size: .; v_call: TRBV19; cdr3_nt: TGTGCCAGTAGTATTAGGGTGGAGAACACTGAAGCTTTCTTT; cdr3_aa: CASSIRVENTEAFF
j_call: TRBJ2-1; d_call: .; clone_size: once; v_call: TRBV5-6; cdr3_nt: TGTGCCAGCAGCTCCGGGACCTCCGTCTACAATGAGCAGTTCTTC; cdr3_aa: CASSSGTSVYNEQFF
j_call: TRBJ2-7; d_call: TRBD1; clone_size: .; v_call: TRBV10-3; cdr3_nt: TGTGCCATCACTCCGGGACAGGGACGCGAGCAGTACTTC; cdr3_aa: CAITPGQGREQYF
j_call: TRBJ1-4; d_call: .; clone_size: few; v_call: TRBV30; cdr3_nt: TGTGCCTGGAGTGGCCGTGGGCAGGAAAAACTGTTTTTT; cdr3_aa: CAWSGRGQEKLFF
j_call: TRBJ1-1; d_call: TRBD1; clone_size: .; v_call: TRBV5-4; cdr3_nt: TGTGCCAGCAGCACGGGACAGCTATTGAACACTGAAGCTTTCTTT; cdr3_aa: CASSTGQLLNTEAFF
j_call: TRBJ2-1; d_call: TRBD2; clone_size: .; v_call: TRBV9; cdr3_nt: TGTGCCAGCAGCGTAGGAACTAGCGGGAGCTATGAGCAGTTCTTC; cdr3_aa: CASSVGTSGSYEQFF
j_call: TRBJ2-7; d_call: .; clone_size: .; v_call: TRBV2; cdr3_nt: TGTGCCAGCAGTGAACAAAGCTACGAGCAGTACTTC; cdr3_aa: CASSEQSYEQYF
j_call: TRBJ2-1; d_call: .; clone_size: once; v_call: TRBV5-1; cdr3_nt: TGCGCCAGCAGCGGGACTCGGTCCGCCAATGAGCAGTTCTTC; cdr3_aa: CASSGTRSANEQFF
j_call: TRBJ2-3; d_call: TRBD2; clone_size: .; v_call: TRBV7-9; cdr3_nt: TGTGCCAGCATCCCGGATGGCCTAGCGGATTCAGATACGCAGTATTTT; cdr3_aa: CASIPDGLADSDTQYF
j_call: TRBJ1-2; d_call: .; clone_size: .; v_call: TRBV10-3; cdr3_nt: TGTGCCATCAGTGGGGGGGTAGGTGGCTACACCTTC; cdr3_aa: CAISGGVGGYTF
j_call: TRBJ2-7; d_call: .; clone_size: .; v_call: TRBV10-1; cdr3_nt: TGCGCCAGCATCAGGGGGGTGGGCTACGAGCAGTACTTC; cdr3_aa: CASIRGVGYEQYF
j_call: TRBJ1-2; d_call: .; clone_size: .; v_call: TRBV4-1; cdr3_nt: TGCGCCAGCAGCCAAGGGGAAGGGAGCTATGGCTACACCTTC; cdr3_aa: CASSQGEGSYGYTF
j_call: TRBJ1-2; d_call: .; clone_size: .; v_call: TRBV5-1; cdr3_nt: TGCGCCAGCAGCTTGCCTACCACTGGAAACTATGGCTACACCTTC; cdr3_aa: CASSLPTTGNYGYTF
j_call: TRBJ2-2; d_call: .; clone_size: .; v_call: TRBV5-1; cdr3_nt: TGCGCCAGCAGGGAGATCGGCACCGGGGAGCTGTTTTTT; cdr3_aa: CASREIGTGELFF
j_call: TRBJ2-7; d_call: TRBD2; clone_size: .; v_call: TRBV18; cdr3_nt: TGTGCCAGCTCATTAGGGCTAGCGGGAGTCGAGCAGTACTTC; cdr3_aa: CASSLGLAGVEQYF
j_call: TRBJ2-3; d_call: .; clone_size: .; v_call: TRBV19; cdr3_nt: TGTGCCAGTAGTATAGTAGGGGATACGCAGTATTTT; cdr3_aa: CASSIVGDTQYF
j_call: TRBJ1-3; d_call: TRBD1; clone_size: .; v_call: TRBV28; cdr3_nt: TGTGCCAGCACCGGACAGGGACAGTGGTATGGTGGAAACACCATATATTTT; cdr3_aa: CASTGQGQWYGGNTIYF
j_call: TRBJ1-2; d_call: .; clone_size: .; v_call: TRBV7-2; cdr3_nt: TGTGCCAGCAGCTTAGGATACAGGGTCGTTGATGGCTACACCTTC; cdr3_aa: CASSLGYRVVDGYTF
j_call: TRBJ2-3; d_call: .; clone_size: .; v_call: TRBV2; cdr3_nt: TGTGCCAGCAGTGCTTGGTGGGGGGCAGGAGATACGCAGTATTTT; cdr3_aa: CASSAWWGAGDTQYF
j_call: TRBJ2-4; d_call: .; clone_size: .; v_call: TRBV6-6; cdr3_nt: TGTGCCAGCAGTTATAATGGGAACATTCAGTACTTC; cdr3_aa: CASSYNGNIQYF
j_call: TRBJ2-2; d_call: .; clone_size: .; v_call: TRBV6-6; cdr3_nt: TGTGCCAGCAGTTACTCCGGGACAAACACCGGGGAGCTGTTTTTT; cdr3_aa: CASSYSGTNTGELFF
j_call: TRBJ1-2; d_call: TRBD1; clone_size: .; v_call: TRBV11-2; cdr3_nt: TGTGCCAGCAGCTTACAGGGGGCAGATGGCTACACCTTC; cdr3_aa: CASSLQGADGYTF
j_call: TRBJ1-2; d_call: .; clone_size: .; v_call: TRBV5-4; cdr3_nt: TGTGCCAGCAGCTTATCTGGTAAAAGCGAGCTTCGTGGCTACACCTTC; cdr3_aa: CASSLSGKSELRGYTF
j_call: TRBJ1-3; d_call: .; clone_size: .; v_call: TRBV5-1; cdr3_nt: TGCGCCAGCAGCTTGTGGGGTACTGGAAACACCATATATTTT; cdr3_aa: CASSLWGTGNTIYF
j_call: TRBJ2-3; d_call: .; clone_size: .; v_call: TRBV9; cdr3_nt: TGTGCCAGCAGCGTAGAAGTCGGGGGAAATACAGATACGCAGTATTTT; cdr3_aa: CASSVEVGGNTDTQYF
j_call: TRBJ2-5; d_call: .; clone_size: .; v_call: TRBV5-1; cdr3_nt: TGCGCCAGCAGCGTTATAGCGGACCAAGAGACCCAGTACTTC; cdr3_aa: CASSVIADQETQYF
j_call: TRBJ1-6; d_call: .; clone_size: once; v_call: TRBV5-4; cdr3_nt: TGTGCCAGCAGCTTAGTGGACAGCAATAATTCACCCCTCCACTTT; cdr3_aa: CASSLVDSNNSPLHF
j_call: TRBJ1-2; d_call: TRBD1; clone_size: .; v_call: TRBV28; cdr3_nt: TGTGCCAGCAGTTCGAGGACAGGGGCCGACTATGGCTACACCTTC; cdr3_aa: CASSSRTGADYGYTF
j_call: TRBJ2-1; d_call: TRBD2; clone_size: .; v_call: TRBV25-1; cdr3_nt: TGTGCCAGCAGCCTAGCGGGAGGGACGAGCTCCTACAATGAGCAGTTCTTC; cdr3_aa: CASSLAGGTSSYNEQFF
j_call: TRBJ2-5; d_call: TRBD1; clone_size: .; v_call: TRBV5-1; cdr3_nt: TGCGCCAGCAGCTTGATACCGGACAGGGGGCAAGAGACCCAGTACTTC; cdr3_aa: CASSLIPDRGQETQYF
j_call: TRBJ1-1; d_call: .; clone_size: .; v_call: TRBV6-5; cdr3_nt: TGTGCCAGCAGTTACAGCAGGGAGGGCACTGAAGCTTTCTTT; cdr3_aa: CASSYSREGTEAFF
j_call: TRBJ2-5; d_call: TRBD2; clone_size: .; v_call: TRBV7-2; cdr3_nt: TGTGCCAGCAGCCCCCGGACTAGCGGGAGTCGGCAAGAGACCCAGTACTTC; cdr3_aa: CASSPRTSGSRQETQYF
j_call: TRBJ1-5; d_call: .; clone_size: .; v_call: TRBV21-1; cdr3_nt: TGTGCCAGCACCGAAAGGGGGTCGAGCAATCAGCCCCAGCATTTT; cdr3_aa: CASTERGSSNQPQHF
j_call: TRBJ2-2; d_call: .; clone_size: .; v_call: TRBV7-9; cdr3_nt: TGTGCCAGCCTCCCCGTGGAAGTTCCCGGGGAGCTGTTTTTT; cdr3_aa: CASLPVEVPGELFF
j_call: TRBJ1-4; d_call: TRBD1; clone_size: .; v_call: TRBV6-5; cdr3_nt: TGTGCCAGCAGTTACTCATCAGGGGGTAATGAAAAACTGTTTTTT; cdr3_aa: CASSYSSGGNEKLFF